The sequence of this T cell receptor beta chain was determined in a study of T cell responses to AZD1222 COVID-19 vaccine. Findings and caveats of the study: The repertoires were collected only after the peak T cell response.

Method: immunoSEQ multiplex PCR; TCRdb's copy keeps in-frame clones and lacks some. This sample has 150,000 or so clones, with 80% to 95% found just once. V lost 6 bases, J lost 0 bases, and 8 bases lay in between. This CDR3 spans 13 amino acids. Germline CDR1 MDHEN, CDR2 SYDVKM. Worth noting for this clone: Its antigen is not known.

This clonotype was obtained from an adult in good health. The sample here was peripheral blood, taken on day 0 of AZD1222 vaccination. This chain connects TRBV28 to TRBJ2-5; D possibly corresponds to TRBD1 (5 bases). DNA of the CDR3: TGTGCCAGCAGCCTAGGGGACCAAGAGACCCAGTACTTC. Translated, it gives CASSLGDQETQYF. Drawing the rest from reference TRBV28 and TRBJ2-5, the complete variable domain is DVKVTQSSRYLVKRTGEKVFLECVQDMDHENMFWYRQDPGLGLRLIYFSYDVKMKEKGDIPEGYSVSREKKERFSLILESASTNQTSMYLCASSLGDQETQYFGPGTRLLVL.